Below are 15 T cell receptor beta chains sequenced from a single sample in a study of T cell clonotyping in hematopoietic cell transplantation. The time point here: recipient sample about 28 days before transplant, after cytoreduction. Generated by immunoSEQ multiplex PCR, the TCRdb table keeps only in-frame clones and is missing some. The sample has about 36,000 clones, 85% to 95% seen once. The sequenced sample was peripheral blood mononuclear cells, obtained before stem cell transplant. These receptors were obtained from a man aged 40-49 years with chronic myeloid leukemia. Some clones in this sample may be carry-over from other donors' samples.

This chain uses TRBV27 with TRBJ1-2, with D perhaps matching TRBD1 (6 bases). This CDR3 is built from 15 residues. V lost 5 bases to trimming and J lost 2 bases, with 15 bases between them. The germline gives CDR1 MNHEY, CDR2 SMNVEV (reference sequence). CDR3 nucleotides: TGTGCCAGCAGTCCGTCCAGGGGAGGAAACTATGGCTACACCTTC. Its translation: CASSPSRGGNYGYTF.

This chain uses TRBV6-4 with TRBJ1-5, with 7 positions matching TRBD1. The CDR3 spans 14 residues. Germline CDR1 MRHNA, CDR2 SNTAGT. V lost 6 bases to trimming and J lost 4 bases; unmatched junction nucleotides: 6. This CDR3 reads CASSLRGGNQPQHF. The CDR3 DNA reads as TGTGCCAGCAGCCTCAGGGGGGGGAATCAGCCCCAGCATTTT.

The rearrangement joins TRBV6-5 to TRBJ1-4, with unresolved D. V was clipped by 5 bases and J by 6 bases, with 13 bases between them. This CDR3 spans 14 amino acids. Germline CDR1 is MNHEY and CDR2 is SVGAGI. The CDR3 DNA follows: TGTGCCAGCAGTGGGCAGGAGCGGGATGAAAAACTGTTTTTT. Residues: CASSGQERDEKLFF.

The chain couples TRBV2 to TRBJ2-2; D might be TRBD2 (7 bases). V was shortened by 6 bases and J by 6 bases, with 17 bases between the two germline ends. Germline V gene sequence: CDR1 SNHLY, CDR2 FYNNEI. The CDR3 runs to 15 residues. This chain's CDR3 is CASSQPTGRAGELFF. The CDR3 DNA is TGTGCCAGCAGCCAACCAACAGGGAGGGCCGGGGAGCTGTTTTTT.

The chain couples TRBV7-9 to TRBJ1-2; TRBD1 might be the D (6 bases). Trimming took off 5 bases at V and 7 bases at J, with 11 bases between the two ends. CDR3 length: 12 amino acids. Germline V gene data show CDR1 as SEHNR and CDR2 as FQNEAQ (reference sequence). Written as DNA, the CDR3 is TGTGCCAGCAGCCAAACAGGGTTTGGCTACACCTTC. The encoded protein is CASSQTGFGYTF.

The CDR3 DNA sequence: TGCGCCAGCAGCTTAACAGGGGAAGAGACCCAGTACTTC. Its translation is CASSLTGEETQYF. The J gene is TRBJ2-5, the V gene TRBV5-1, with 7 bases fitting TRBD1. The CDR3 length is 13 residues. V trimming: 2 bases; J trimming: 3 bases; junction bases outside the gene matches: 1. Germline V CDR1 and CDR2: SGHRS, YFSETQ.

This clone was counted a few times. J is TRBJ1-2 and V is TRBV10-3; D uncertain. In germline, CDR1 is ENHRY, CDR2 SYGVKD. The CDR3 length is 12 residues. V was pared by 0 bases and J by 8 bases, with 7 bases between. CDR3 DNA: TGTGCCATCAGTGAGTCGTCCCGAGGCTACACCTTC. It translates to CAISESSRGYTF.

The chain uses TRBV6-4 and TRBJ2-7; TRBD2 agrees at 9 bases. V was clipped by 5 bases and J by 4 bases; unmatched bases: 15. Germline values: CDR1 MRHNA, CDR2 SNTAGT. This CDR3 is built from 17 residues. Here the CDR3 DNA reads TGTGCCAGCAGTACCGAGGGGACTAGCCCTATATGGTACGAGCAGTACTTC. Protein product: CASSTEGTSPIWYEQYF.

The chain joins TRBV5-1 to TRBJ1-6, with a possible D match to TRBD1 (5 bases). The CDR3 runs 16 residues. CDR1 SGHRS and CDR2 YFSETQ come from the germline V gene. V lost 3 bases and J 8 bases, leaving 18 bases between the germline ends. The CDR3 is CASSSGPGTSDSPLHF. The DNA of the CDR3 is TGCGCCAGCAGCTCGGGCCCAGGGACCTCGGATTCACCCCTCCACTTT. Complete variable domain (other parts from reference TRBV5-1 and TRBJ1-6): KAGVTQTPRYLIKTRGQQVTLSCSPISGHRSVSWYQQTPGQGLQFLFEYFSETQRNKGNFPGRFSGRQFSNSRSEMNVSTLELGDSALYLCASSSGPGTSDSPLHFGNGTRLTVT.

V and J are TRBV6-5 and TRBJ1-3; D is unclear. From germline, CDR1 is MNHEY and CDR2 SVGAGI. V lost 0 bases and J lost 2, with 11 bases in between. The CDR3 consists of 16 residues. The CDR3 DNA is TGTGCCAGCAGTTACTCGGGGAATAACGCTGGAAACACCATATATTTT. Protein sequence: CASSYSGNNAGNTIYF.

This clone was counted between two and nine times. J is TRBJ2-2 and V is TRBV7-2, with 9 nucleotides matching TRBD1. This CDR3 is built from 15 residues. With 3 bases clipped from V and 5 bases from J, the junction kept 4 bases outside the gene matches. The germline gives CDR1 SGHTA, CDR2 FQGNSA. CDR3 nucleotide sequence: TGTGCCAGCAGCTTCAAGACAGGGGGAACCGGGGAGCTGTTTTTT. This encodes CASSFKTGGTGELFF. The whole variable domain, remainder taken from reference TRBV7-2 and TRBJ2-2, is GAGVSQSPSNKVTEKGKDVELRCDPISGHTALYWYRQSLGQGLEFLIYFQGNSAPDKSGLPSDRFSAERTGGSVSTLTIQRTQQEDSAVYLCASSFKTGGTGELFFGEGSRLTVL.

DNA of the CDR3: TGTGCCAGTAGTCCCCGACGGACAGTTTTAGAATATGGCTACACCTTC. It yields the protein CASSPRRTVLEYGYTF. The genes are TRBV19 and TRBJ1-2, with D perhaps TRBD1 (6 bases). Looked up from germline, CDR1 is LNHDA and CDR2 is SQIVND (reference sequence). Trimming removed 5 bases at V and 5 bases at J, with 21 bases between. The CDR3 contains 16 residues.

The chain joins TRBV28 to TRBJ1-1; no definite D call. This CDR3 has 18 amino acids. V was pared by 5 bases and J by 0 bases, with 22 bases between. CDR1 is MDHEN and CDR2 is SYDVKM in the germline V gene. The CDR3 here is CASSPRVRNFNMNTEAFF. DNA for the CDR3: TGTGCCAGCAGTCCCCGGGTCAGAAACTTTAACATGAACACTGAAGCTTTCTTT.

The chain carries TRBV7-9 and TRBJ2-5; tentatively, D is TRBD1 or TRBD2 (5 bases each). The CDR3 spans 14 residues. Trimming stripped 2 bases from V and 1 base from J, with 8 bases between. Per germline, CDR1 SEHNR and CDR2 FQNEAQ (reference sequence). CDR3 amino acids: CASSLTGPQETQYF. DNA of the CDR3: TGTGCCAGCAGCTTAACGGGACCCCAAGAGACCCAGTACTTC. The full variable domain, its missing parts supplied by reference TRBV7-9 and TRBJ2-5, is DTGVSQNPRHKITKRGQNVTFRCDPISEHNRLYWYRQTLGQGPEFLTYFQNEAQLEKSRLLSDRFSAERPKGSFSTLEIQRTEQGDSAMYLCASSLTGPQETQYFGPGTRLLVL.

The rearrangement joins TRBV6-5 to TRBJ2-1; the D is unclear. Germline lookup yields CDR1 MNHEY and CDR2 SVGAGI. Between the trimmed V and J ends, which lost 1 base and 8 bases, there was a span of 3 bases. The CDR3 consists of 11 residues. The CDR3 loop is CASSYYYEQFF. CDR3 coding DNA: TGTGCCAGCAGTTACTATTATGAGCAGTTCTTC.